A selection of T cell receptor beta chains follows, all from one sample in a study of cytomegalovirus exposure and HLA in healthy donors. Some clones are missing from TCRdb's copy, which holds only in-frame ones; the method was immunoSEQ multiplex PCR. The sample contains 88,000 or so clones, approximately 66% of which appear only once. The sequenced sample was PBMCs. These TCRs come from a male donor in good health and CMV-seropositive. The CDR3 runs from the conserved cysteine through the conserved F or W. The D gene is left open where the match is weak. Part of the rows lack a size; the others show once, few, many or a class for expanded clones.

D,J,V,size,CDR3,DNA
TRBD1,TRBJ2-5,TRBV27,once,CASSLRRDRVQETQYF,TGTGCCAGCAGTTTACGCCGAGACAGGGTCCAAGAGACCCAGTACTTC
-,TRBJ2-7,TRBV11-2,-,CASSLGGRGGREQYF,TGTGCCAGCAGCTTAGGAGGTCGAGGGGGAAGGGAGCAGTACTTC
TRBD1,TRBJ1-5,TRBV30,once,CAWSARGQGDRQPQHF,TGTGCCTGGAGTGCCCGTGGACAGGGGGACCGCCAGCCCCAGCATTTT
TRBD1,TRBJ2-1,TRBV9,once,CASSVGLRRQGEFNEQFF,TGTGCCAGCAGCGTAGGATTGAGAAGACAGGGTGAATTCAATGAGCAGTTCTTC
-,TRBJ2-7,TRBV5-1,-,CASSLAQAPYEQYF,TGCGCCAGCAGCTTGGCCCAGGCCCCCTACGAGCAGTACTTC
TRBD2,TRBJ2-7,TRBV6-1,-,CASSELTSGAYEQYF,TGTGCCAGCAGTGAACTCACTAGCGGTGCCTACGAGCAGTACTTC
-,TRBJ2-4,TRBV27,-,CATSEAERAKNIQYF,TGTGCCACCAGTGAGGCGGAGAGGGCCAAAAACATTCAGTACTTC
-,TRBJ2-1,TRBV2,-,CASSDRDRLYNEQFF,TGTGCCAGCAGTGATCGAGACAGGCTCTACAATGAGCAGTTCTTC
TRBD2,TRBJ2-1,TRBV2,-,CASTSGRANEQFF,TGTGCCAGCACTAGCGGGAGAGCAAATGAGCAGTTCTTC
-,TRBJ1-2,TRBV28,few,CASSSPEGFLF,TGTGCCAGCAGTTCGCCCGAGGGCTTCCTCTTC
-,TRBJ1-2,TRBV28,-,CASSVPQGYNYGYTF,TGTGCCAGCAGCGTACCTCAGGGTTACAACTATGGCTACACCTTC
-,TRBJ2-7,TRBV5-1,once,CASSALGGYEQYF,TGCGCCAGCAGCGCCCTAGGCGGGTACGAGCAGTACTTC
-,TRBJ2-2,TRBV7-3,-,CASSFMTEDTGELFF,TGTGCCAGCAGCTTTATGACAGAGGACACCGGGGAGCTGTTTTTT
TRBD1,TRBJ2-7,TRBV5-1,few,CASSLTGTGGYEQYF,TGCGCCAGCAGCTTGACCGGGACAGGGGGCTACGAGCAGTACTTC
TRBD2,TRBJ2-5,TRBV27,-,CASSLGGKETQYF,TGTGCCAGCAGCTTGGGGGGGAAAGAGACCCAGTACTTC
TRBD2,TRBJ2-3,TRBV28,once,CASSDFSGRNRDTQYF,TGTGCCAGCAGTGATTTTAGCGGGAGAAATAGAGATACGCAGTATTTT
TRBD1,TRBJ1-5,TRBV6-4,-,CASSTGDNQPQHF,TGTGCCAGCAGTACAGGGGACAATCAGCCCCAGCATTTT
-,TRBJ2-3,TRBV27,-,CASFWSGTDTQYF,TGTGCCAGCTTCTGGTCAGGGACAGATACGCAGTATTTT
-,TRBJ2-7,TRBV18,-,CASSPPNRTLYEQYF,TGTGCCAGCTCACCACCGAACAGGACCCTCTACGAGCAGTACTTC
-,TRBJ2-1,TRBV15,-,CATSPGIGQFF,TGTGCCACCAGTCCAGGAATAGGGCAGTTCTTC
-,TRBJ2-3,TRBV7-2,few,CASSSPTSTDTQYF,TGTGCCAGCAGCTCTCCTACCTCCACAGATACGCAGTATTTT
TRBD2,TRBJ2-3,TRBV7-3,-,CASADSSGGTDTQYF,TGTGCCAGCGCGGACTCTAGCGGGGGAACAGATACGCAGTATTTT
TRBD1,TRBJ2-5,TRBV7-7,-,CASSLDRGAQETQYF,TGTGCCAGCAGCTTAGACAGGGGGGCTCAAGAGACCCAGTACTTC
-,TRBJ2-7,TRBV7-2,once,CASSKEFYEQYF,TGTGCCAGCAGCAAAGAGTTCTACGAGCAGTACTTC
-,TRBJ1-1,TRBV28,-,CASSFVGLLGFF,TGTGCCAGCAGTTTTGTGGGCCTATTGGGTTTCTTT
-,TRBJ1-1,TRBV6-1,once,CASSEVSGRMNTEAFF,TGTGCCAGCAGTGAAGTTAGCGGCAGAATGAACACTGAAGCTTTCTTT
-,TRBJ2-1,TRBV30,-,CAWSVTHSNEQFF,TGCGCCTGGAGTGTAACTCATTCCAATGAGCAGTTCTTC
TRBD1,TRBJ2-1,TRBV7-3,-,CASSLGQEGEQFF,TGTGCCAGCAGCCTGGGACAGGAGGGTGAGCAGTTCTTC
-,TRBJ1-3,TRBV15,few,CATSRDSNTIYF,TGTGCCACCAGCAGAGATTCGAACACCATATATTTT
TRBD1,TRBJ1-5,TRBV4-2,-,CASSQERQGPYSNQPQHF,TGTGCCAGCAGCCAAGAAAGACAGGGACCGTATAGCAATCAGCCCCAGCATTTT
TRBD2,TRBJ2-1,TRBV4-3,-,CASSQDHSTGGNEQFF,TGCGCCAGCAGCCAAGATCACTCGACCGGGGGGAATGAGCAGTTCTTC
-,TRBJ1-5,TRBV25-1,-,CASSEPGGAQPQHF,TGTGCCAGCAGTGAACCGGGAGGGGCTCAGCCCCAGCATTTT
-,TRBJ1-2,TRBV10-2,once,CATEKTVQGFGHGYTF,TGCGCCACCGAAAAAACGGTACAGGGTTTCGGTCATGGCTACACCTTC
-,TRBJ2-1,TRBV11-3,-,CASSLGPRDEQFF,TGTGCCAGCAGCTTAGGACCTAGAGATGAGCAGTTCTTC
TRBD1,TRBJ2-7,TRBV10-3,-,CAISWDRTYEQYF,TGTGCCATCAGTTGGGACAGAACCTACGAGCAGTACTTC
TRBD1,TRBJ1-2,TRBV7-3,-,CASSSGQGSTAGYTF,TGTGCCAGCAGCAGTGGACAGGGGAGTACGGCTGGCTACACCTTC
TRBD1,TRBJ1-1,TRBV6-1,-,CASSRDRDTEAFF,TGTGCCAGCAGCAGGGACAGGGACACTGAAGCTTTCTTT
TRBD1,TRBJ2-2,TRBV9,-,CASSVATGTGVTGELFF,TGTGCCAGCAGCGTAGCTACGGGGACAGGGGTTACCGGGGAGCTGTTTTTT
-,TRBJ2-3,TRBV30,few,CAWSTGNSGWTDTQYF,TGTGCCTGGAGTACCGGTAATAGCGGTTGGACAGATACGCAGTATTTT
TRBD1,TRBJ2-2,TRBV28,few,CASTTAGTGNTGELFF,TGTGCCAGCACCACAGCCGGGACAGGGAACACCGGGGAGCTGTTTTTT
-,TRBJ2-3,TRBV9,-,CASERGGTTSTDTQYF,TGTGCCAGCGAAAGGGGGGGCACAACTAGCACAGATACGCAGTATTTT
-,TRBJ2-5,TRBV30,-,CAWSNGGQETQYF,TGTGCCTGGAGTAATGGCGGTCAAGAGACCCAGTACTTC
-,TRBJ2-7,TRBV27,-,CASSLSTVGGPYEQYF,TGTGCCAGCAGTTTATCTACCGTGGGGGGGCCCTACGAGCAGTACTTC
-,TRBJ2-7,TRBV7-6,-,CASSLEADSPYEQYF,TGTGCCAGCAGCTTAGAGGCGGACAGTCCCTACGAGCAGTACTTC
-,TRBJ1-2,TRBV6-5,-,CASREARYGYTF,TGTGCCAGCAGGGAGGCTCGCTATGGCTACACCTTC
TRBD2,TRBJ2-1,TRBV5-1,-,CASSPGREGSYNEQFF,TGCGCCAGCAGCCCCGGGCGGGAGGGGTCCTACAATGAGCAGTTCTTC